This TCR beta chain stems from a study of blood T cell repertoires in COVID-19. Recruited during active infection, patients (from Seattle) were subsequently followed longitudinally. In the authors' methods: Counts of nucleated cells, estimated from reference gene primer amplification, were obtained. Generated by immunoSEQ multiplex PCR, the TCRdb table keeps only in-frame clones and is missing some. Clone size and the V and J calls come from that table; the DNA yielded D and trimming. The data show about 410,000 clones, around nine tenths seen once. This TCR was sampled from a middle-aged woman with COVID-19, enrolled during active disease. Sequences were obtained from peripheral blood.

The CDR3 spells CASSLTAISGNTIYF. Here the CDR3 DNA reads TGTGCCAGCAGCCTAACAGCAATCTCTGGAAACACCATATATTTT. This chain connects TRBV9 to TRBJ1-3, with D hard to call. There are 15 residues in the CDR3. Looked up from germline, CDR1 is SGDLS and CDR2 is YYNGEE. V was trimmed by 4 bases and J by 0 bases, leaving 11 bases between them.